This T cell receptor (beta chain) originates from a study of radiotherapy plus CTLA-4 blockade in lung cancer. Study conclusions and caveats: TCR clones of tumor origin grew in blood after radiotherapy plus ipilimumab.

Libraries were prepared by immunoSEQ multiplex PCR; TCRdb keeps only in-frame clonotypes and omits some of them. The sample carries some 73,000 clones, more than 60% recorded once. Germline V lookup: CDR1 SEHNR, CDR2 FQNEAQ (reference sequence). This CDR3 spans 14 amino acids. Concerning this clone: Its matching antigen is unknown. One end of the junction does not line up with germline, which may come from a read error.

Chemo-refractory metastatic non-small-cell lung cancer patients received focal radiation with ipilimumab CTLA-4 blockade. The sequence was obtained from a human donor with non-small cell lung cancer whose response to radiotherapy plus ipilimumab could not be evaluated. Some clones in this sample may be carry-over from other donors' samples. Sample: peripheral blood, taken from a patient treated with radiotherapy plus ipilimumab. The rearrangement links TRBV7-9 to TRBJ1-2, with D unclear. The CDR3 is CASSQEEATHGYTF. CDR3 DNA sequence: TGCGCCAGCAGCCAAGAAGAAGCCACCCATGGCTACACCTTC.